This T cell receptor beta chain was captured by sequencing in a study of blood T cell repertoires in COVID-19. TCRdb keeps only in-frame clones here, not all; method: immunoSEQ multiplex PCR. The profile shows roughly 62,000 clones, about 80% of them singletons. V was clipped by 2 bases and J by 4 bases; unmatched bases: 4. This CDR3 comprises 14 residues. Germline-derived CDR1 and CDR2 are KGHSH and LQKENI. The sequencing input was peripheral blood. The chain joins TRBV18 to TRBJ2-7; 8 bases map to TRBD1. The clonotype was recovered from a man aged 55-75 years with acute or convalescent COVID-19. The CDR3 DNA is TGTGCCAGCTCACCAAGGACAGGGAAGTACGAGCAGTACTTC. Its translation is CASSPRTGKYEQYF.